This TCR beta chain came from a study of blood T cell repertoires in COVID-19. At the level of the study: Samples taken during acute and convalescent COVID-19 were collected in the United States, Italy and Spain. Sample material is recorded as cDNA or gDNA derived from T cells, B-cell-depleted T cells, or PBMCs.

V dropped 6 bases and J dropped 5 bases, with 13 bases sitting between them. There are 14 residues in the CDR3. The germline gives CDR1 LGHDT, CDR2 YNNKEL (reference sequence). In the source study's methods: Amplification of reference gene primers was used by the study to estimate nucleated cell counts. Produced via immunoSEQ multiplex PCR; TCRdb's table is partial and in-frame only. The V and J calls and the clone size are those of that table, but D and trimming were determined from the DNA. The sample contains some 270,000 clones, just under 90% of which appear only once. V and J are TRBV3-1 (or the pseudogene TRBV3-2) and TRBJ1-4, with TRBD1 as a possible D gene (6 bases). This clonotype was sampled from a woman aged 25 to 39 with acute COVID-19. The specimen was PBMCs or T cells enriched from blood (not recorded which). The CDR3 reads CASSRTVRNEKLFF. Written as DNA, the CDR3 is TGTGCCAGCAGTCGGACAGTAAGAAATGAAAAACTGTTTTTT.